These 24 T cell receptor beta chains share one sample of origin, sequenced in a study of Ad26.COV2.S vaccination and SARS-CoV-2 variants. TCRdb's copy holds only in-frame clones and misses some; the assay was immunoSEQ multiplex PCR. The sample holds approximately 400,000 clones, approximately 81% seen once. Indicated treatment: roughly 18 received Ad26.COV2.S at low or high dose, single or two shots; 5 received placebo; per-sample allocation not given. At day 63 after the first vaccine or placebo injection, samples were drawn. The source material was peripheral blood, sampled in a trial of Ad26.COV2.S vaccine versus placebo. All receptors come from a person aged 18 to 59 who received the Ad26.COV2.S COVID-19 vaccine or a placebo.

With respect to this clone: No DNA is shown, since the ends of the CDR3 on it are uncertain; the CDR3 is the one TCRdb lists. The CDR3 reads CASSTSGGGLAAF. This sequence joins TRBV6-2 or TRBV6-3 and TRBJ2-3; the table gives TRBD2 as D, unverified against the DNA. Germline lookup yields CDR1 MNHEY and CDR2 SVGEGT. Counting both end residues, the CDR3 totals 13 amino acids.

This clone was observed a handful of times. The chain carries TRBV7-9 and TRBJ1-5; D perhaps matches TRBD1 (6 bases). Trimming took off 8 bases at V and 7 bases at J, with 18 bases between the two ends. CDR3 length equals 14 residues. The germline V gene encodes CDR1 SEHNR and CDR2 FQNEAQ (reference sequence). DNA of the CDR3: TGTGCCAGCGGCCCTCGGGGGCTCGGGCAGCCCCAGCATTTT. The encoded protein is CASGPRGLGQPQHF.

There are a few counts of this clone. The chain recombines TRBV10-1 with TRBJ1-4; possibly TRBD1 for D (6 bases). Trimming cost V 4 bases and J 7 bases, with 13 bases left between them. Germline V CDR1 and CDR2: WNHNN, SYGVQD (reference sequence). This CDR3 has 14 residues. Here the CDR3 reads CASSAGRGGEKLFF. The CDR3 coding sequence is TGCGCCAGCAGTGCCGGCAGGGGTGGTGAAAAACTGTTTTTT.

This rearrangement joins TRBV5-6 to TRBJ1-4; D perhaps matches TRBD1 (5 bases). This CDR3 contains 16 residues. CDR1 is SGHDT and CDR2 is YYEEEE in the germline V gene. Trimming took 2 bases from V and 5 from J, leaving 16 bases between them. The chain's CDR3 is CASSLIDSRGNEKLFF. For the CDR3, the DNA is TGTGCCAGCAGCTTAATAGACAGTAGGGGCAATGAAAAACTGTTTTTT. The whole variable domain, filled in from reference TRBV5-6 and TRBJ1-4, reads DAGVTQSPTHLIKTRGQQVTLRCSPKSGHDTVSWYQQALGQGPQFIFQYYEEEERQRGNFPDRFSGHQFPNYSSELNVNALLLGDSALYLCASSLIDSRGNEKLFFGSGTQLSVL.

The chain is built from TRBV23-1 and TRBJ2-2, with 11 bases fitting TRBD2. TRBV23-1 is recorded as an ORF, its role being uncertain. With V trimmed by 3 bases and J by 4 bases, 13 bases remained unmatched. This CDR3 contains 19 residues. CDR3 bases: TGCGCCAGCAGTCAGGGGGCACTAGCGGGAGTTCGTAGCACCGGGGAGCTGTTTTTT. Amino acid sequence: CASSQGALAGVRSTGELFF.

V gene TRBV5-1 combines with J gene TRBJ1-2; TRBD1 is a possible D gene (5 bases). Germline assignment: CDR1 SGHRS and CDR2 YFSETQ. V lost 2 bases and J 7 bases, leaving 15 bases between the germline ends. The CDR3 runs to 14 residues. CDR3 residues: CASSFGQGSVGYTF. DNA for the CDR3: TGCGCCAGCAGCTTCGGGCAGGGATCGGTTGGCTACACCTTC.

The chain carries TRBV24-1 and TRBJ2-1; TRBD1 matches at 7 bases. The J segment lost 9 bases and the V segment lost 8 bases, leaving 9 bases of the junction unmatched. Germline V gene sequence: CDR1 KGHDR, CDR2 SFDVKD. The CDR3 covers 13 residues. The CDR3 sequence is CATTRQGSREQFF. CDR3 coding DNA: TGTGCCACCACAAGACAGGGCTCCCGTGAGCAGTTCTTC.

V gene TRBV4-1 combines with J gene TRBJ2-1; 7 bases agree with TRBD2. This CDR3 has 16 residues. The V gene's germline CDR1 is MGHRA and CDR2 YSYEKL. J gave up 7 bases and V 1 base, and 10 bases lay outside the gene matches. DNA for the CDR3: TGCGCCAGCAGCCAAGTTGGTGGCGGGAGAGGGAATGAGCAGTTCTTC. Its protein is CASSQVGGGRGNEQFF.

This CDR3 reads CASSSSVGGGEQYF. The CDR3 nucleotides are TGCGCCAGCAGCTCCTCCGTAGGGGGGGGAGAGCAGTACTTC. This chain joins TRBV5-1 and TRBJ2-7; possible D gene TRBD2, 7 bases. Germline V gene sequence: CDR1 SGHRS, CDR2 YFSETQ. This CDR3 is 14 amino acids long. V lost 3 bases and J 7 bases, leaving 17 bases between the germline ends.

This chain uses TRBV6-1 with TRBJ2-1, with D unclear. CDR3 length: 11 residues. CDR1 is MNHNS, CDR2 SASEGT, per germline. V shed 0 bases and J shed 15 bases, with 9 bases lying between them. This CDR3 reads CASSEATIRFF. CDR3 DNA: TGTGCCAGCAGTGAAGCCACCATCCGGTTCTTC.

V is TRBV7-2 and J is TRBJ1-5; 8 bases are a match to TRBD1. This CDR3 contains 15 residues. V shed 4 bases, J shed 6 bases, and the junction held 8 bases outside the gene matches. Germline V gene lookup returns CDR1 SGHTA and CDR2 FQGNSA. In DNA form, the CDR3 reads TGTGCCAGCAGCTCCACTAGGGGGACAGGTCAGCCCCAGCATTTT. Protein: CASSSTRGTGQPQHF.

The chain uses TRBV7-2 and TRBJ2-1, with 13 bases aligning to TRBD2. V trimming: 1 base; J trimming: 7 bases; junction bases outside the gene matches: 7. This CDR3 has 17 residues. Germline CDR1 reads SGHTA; CDR2 reads FQGNSA. The CDR3 region has the DNA TGTGCCAGCAGCTTAGATTTTGGACTAGCGGGAGTTAATGAGCAGTTCTTC. Translating it yields CASSLDFGLAGVNEQFF.

This clone came up many times. This rearrangement joins TRBV3-1 (or the pseudogene TRBV3-2) to TRBJ2-7; 15 nucleotides agree with TRBD2. CDR1 is LGHDT and CDR2 is YNNKEL in the germline V gene (reference sequence). V lost 3 bases and J lost 4; bases outside the gene matches: 16. The CDR3 has 20 amino acids. The CDR3, as DNA: TGTGCCAGCAGCCAGAGTCCGGGACTAGCGGGGGGCTATTCCTTGTACGAGCAGTACTTC. This gives the protein CASSQSPGLAGGYSLYEQYF.

CDR3 coding DNA: TGTGCCAGCTCACTCCTGGCGAGTACGAACACCGGGGAGCTGTTTTTT. It encodes CASSLLASTNTGELFF. The V gene is TRBV18, the J gene TRBJ2-2; D is undetermined. CDR3 length: 16 residues. The V and J ends lost 4 bases and 0 bases respectively, with 12 bases between them. Germline CDR1 reads KGHSH; CDR2 reads LQKENI.

This clone was observed a handful of times. V and J are TRBV5-1 and TRBJ2-5; 7 bases are shared with TRBD1. There are 14 residues in the CDR3. The trim removed 0 bases at V and 4 bases at J, leaving 3 bases unmatched. The germline V gene encodes CDR1 SGHRS and CDR2 YFSETQ. The CDR3 nucleotides are TGCGCCAGCAGCTTGGGCAGGGGGACAGAGACCCAGTACTTC. Protein sequence: CASSLGRGTETQYF.

This sequence joins TRBV5-1 and TRBJ2-7, with D possibly being TRBD2 (6 bases). This CDR3 is 14 amino acids long. The germline V gene has CDR1 SGHRS and CDR2 YFSETQ. The V and J ends lost 5 bases and 4 bases respectively, with 16 bases between them. CDR3 in DNA: TGCGCCAGCAGACGGAAGGAGGGCCCTTACGAGCAGTACTTC. This gives the protein CASRRKEGPYEQYF.

The chain uses TRBV4-2 and TRBJ2-7; a weak D match, TRBD2 (5 bases). The CDR3 contains 13 residues. CDR1 LGHNA and CDR2 YNFKEQ come from the germline V gene. V was pared by 4 bases and J by 0 bases, with 7 bases between. The CDR3 is CASSPDSSYEQYF. In nucleotides, the CDR3 is TGTGCCAGCAGCCCGGACTCCTCCTACGAGCAGTACTTC.

V is TRBV11-2 and J is TRBJ2-1; 8 bases match TRBD1. V lost 5 bases, J lost 8 bases, and 8 bases stayed unmatched. This CDR3 is 14 amino acids long. Germline V gene data show CDR1 as SGHAT and CDR2 as FQNNGV. The CDR3 bases are TGTGCCAGCAGCGCCAGGGGGACAGGCGATGAGCAGTTCTTC. Amino acid sequence: CASSARGTGDEQFF.

The chain carries TRBV7-2 and TRBJ2-3; 7 bases line up with TRBD2. Germline V lookup: CDR1 SGHTA, CDR2 FQGNSA. Germline trimming cut 2 bases from V and 0 bases from J; bases unmatched to any gene: 8. The CDR3 contains 17 residues. CDR3 amino acids: CASSLTWRGSSTDTQYF. DNA for the CDR3: TGTGCCAGCAGCTTAACTTGGCGGGGGTCCAGCACAGATACGCAGTATTTT.

The CDR3 bases are TGTGCCAGCAGTGAACTCAGGGGAAGTTACAATGAGCAGTTCTTC. Protein product: CASSELRGSYNEQFF. The chain links TRBV2 to TRBJ2-1; D is perhaps TRBD1 (6 bases). This CDR3 comprises 15 residues. The V gene lost 2 bases and the J gene lost 4 bases, with 12 bases spanning the gap. Germline V gene lookup returns CDR1 SNHLY and CDR2 FYNNEI.

The chain is built from TRBV14 and TRBJ2-1; 12 nucleotides agree with TRBD2. The CDR3 runs 16 residues. The V gene end was trimmed by 8 bases and the J gene end by 2 bases; junction bases not matched to a gene: 7. Germline V gene data show CDR1 as SGHDN and CDR2 as FVKESK. CDR3 DNA: TGTGCCAGCGCCGGTGGACTAGCGGGGCCCTACAATGAGCAGTTCTTC. Its translation: CASAGGLAGPYNEQFF. Together with reference TRBV14 and TRBJ2-1, the CDR3 gives the full variable domain: EAGVTQFPSHSVIEKGQTVTLRCDPISGHDNLYWYRRVMGKEIKFLLHFVKESKQDESGMPNNRFLAERTGGTYSTLKVQPAELEDSGVYFCASAGGLAGPYNEQFFGPGTRLTVL.

The J gene is TRBJ1-4, the V gene TRBV7-2, with 8 nucleotides matching TRBD1. The CDR3 runs to 14 residues. Trimming took 3 bases from V and 8 from J; bases not matched to a gene: 5. The germline V gene encodes CDR1 SGHTA and CDR2 FQGNSA. In DNA, the CDR3 is TGTGCCAGCAGCTTGGACAGGGTTAAGGAAAAACTGTTTTTT. Its translation: CASSLDRVKEKLFF.

A single count supports this clone. The chain combines TRBV19 with TRBJ2-2, with 10 bases lining up with TRBD2. Germline lookup yields CDR1 LNHDA and CDR2 SQIVND (reference sequence). This CDR3 is built from 15 residues. The V and J ends lost 5 bases and 4 bases, in that order; junction bases with no gene match: 4. The DNA for the CDR3 is TGTGCCAGTAGTGGGAGCGGGGGGGCCACCGGGGAGCTGTTTTTT. Its translation is CASSGSGGATGELFF.

The chain has TRBV9 and TRBJ1-1, with 9 bases identical to TRBD1. The CDR3 covers 14 residues. CDR1 and CDR2 from the germline V gene are SGDLS and YYNGEE. The CDR3 nucleotides read TGTGGTCACAGGGGGCGAGGGTTTAACACTGAAGCTTTCTTT. It codes for CGHRGRGFNTEAFF.